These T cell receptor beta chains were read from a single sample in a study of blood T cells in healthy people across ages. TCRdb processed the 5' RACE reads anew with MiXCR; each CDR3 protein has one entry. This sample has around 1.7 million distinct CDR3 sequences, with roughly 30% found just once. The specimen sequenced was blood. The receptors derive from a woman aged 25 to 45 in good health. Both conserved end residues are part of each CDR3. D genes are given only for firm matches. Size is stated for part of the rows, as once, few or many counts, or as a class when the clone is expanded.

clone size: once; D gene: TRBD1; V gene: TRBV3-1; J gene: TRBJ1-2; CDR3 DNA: TGTGCCAGCAGCCAGGAGCAGGGGACAGTTGGCTACACCTTC; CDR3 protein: CASSQEQGTVGYTF
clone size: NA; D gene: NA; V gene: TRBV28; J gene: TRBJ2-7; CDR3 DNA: TGTGCCAGCACCCCGGACGTAATGCGGAGCTACGAGCAGTACTTC; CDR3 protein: CASTPDVMRSYEQYF
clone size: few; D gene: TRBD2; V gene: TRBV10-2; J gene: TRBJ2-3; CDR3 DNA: TGCGCCAGCAGTGAGTGGTCTAGCGGGAGTACCACAGATACGCAGTATTTT; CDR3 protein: CASSEWSSGSTTDTQYF
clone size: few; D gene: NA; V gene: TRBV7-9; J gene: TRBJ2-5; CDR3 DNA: TGTGCCAGCAGCCCCCGAGGGAGTCCGGGTGTGACCCAGTACTTC; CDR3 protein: CASSPRGSPGVTQYF
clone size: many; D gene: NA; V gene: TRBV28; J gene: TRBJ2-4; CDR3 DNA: TGTGCCAGCAGCGGTGGGCAGGAAAACATTCAGTACTTC; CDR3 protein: CASSGGQENIQYF
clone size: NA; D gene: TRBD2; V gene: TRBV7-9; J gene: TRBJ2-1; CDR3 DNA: TGTGCCGGCAGCCTCTTAGCGGGAACTAACAATGAGCAGTTCTTC; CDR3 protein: CAGSLLAGTNNEQFF
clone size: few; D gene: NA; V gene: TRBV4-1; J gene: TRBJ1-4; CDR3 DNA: TGCGCCAGCAGCCAAGATGAGTTTGAAAAACTGTTTTTT; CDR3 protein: CASSQDEFEKLFF
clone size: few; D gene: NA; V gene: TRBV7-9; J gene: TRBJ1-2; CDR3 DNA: TGTGCCAGCAGCTTAGTTGGCAGGGCTAACTATGGCTACACCTTC; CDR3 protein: CASSLVGRANYGYTF
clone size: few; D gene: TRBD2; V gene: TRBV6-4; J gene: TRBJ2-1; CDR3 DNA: TGTGCCAGCAGTGAGGAAGCGGGAGCCGTCAGCTCCTACAATGAGCAGTTCTTC; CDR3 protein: CASSEEAGAVSSYNEQFF
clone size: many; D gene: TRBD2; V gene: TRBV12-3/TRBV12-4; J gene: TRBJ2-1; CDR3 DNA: TGTGCCAGCAGCCCGGGACTAGCGGGGTACAATGAGCAGTTCTTC; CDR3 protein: CASSPGLAGYNEQFF
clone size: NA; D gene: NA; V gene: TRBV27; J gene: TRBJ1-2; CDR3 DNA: TGTGCCAGCAGAGCAGGCGGAATTGGCTATGGCTACACCTTC; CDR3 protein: CASRAGGIGYGYTF
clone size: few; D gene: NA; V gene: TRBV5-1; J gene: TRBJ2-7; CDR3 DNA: TGCGCCAGCAGCTTGGGTCAGGGAGGTAGGCCTTACGAGCAGTACTTC; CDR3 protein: CASSLGQGGRPYEQYF
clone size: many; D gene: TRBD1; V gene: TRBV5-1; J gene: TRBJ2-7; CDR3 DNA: TGCGCCAGCAGCTTGCGACAGGGGGCGAGGGAGCAGTACTTC; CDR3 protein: CASSLRQGAREQYF
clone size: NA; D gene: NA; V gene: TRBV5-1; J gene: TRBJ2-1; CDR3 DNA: TGCGCCAGCAGATATGACCCGGAGGTCTCCTACAATGAGCAGTTCTTC; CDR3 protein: CASRYDPEVSYNEQFF
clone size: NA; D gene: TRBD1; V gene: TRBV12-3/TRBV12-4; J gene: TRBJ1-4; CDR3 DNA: TGTGCCAGCAGTATCGGGACAGCGGAGGAAAAACGGTTTTTT; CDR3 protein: CASSIGTAEEKRFF
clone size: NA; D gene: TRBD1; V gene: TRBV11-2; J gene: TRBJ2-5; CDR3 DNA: TGTGCCAGCAGCTCCCTCCGGGACAGATACCAAGAGACCCAGTACTTC; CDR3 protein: CASSSLRDRYQETQYF
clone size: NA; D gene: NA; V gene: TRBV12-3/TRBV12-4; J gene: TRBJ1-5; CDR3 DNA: TGTGCCAGCAGTTTTAACTCCGCGGGTAGCAATCAGCCCCAGCATTTT; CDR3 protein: CASSFNSAGSNQPQHF
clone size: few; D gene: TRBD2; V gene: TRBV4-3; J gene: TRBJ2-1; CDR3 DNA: TGCGCCAGCAGCCAAGATCGAGCTAGCGGGAGGGGCAATGAGCAGTTCTTC; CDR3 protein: CASSQDRASGRGNEQFF
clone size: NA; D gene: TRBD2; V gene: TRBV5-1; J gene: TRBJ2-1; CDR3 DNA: TGCGCCAGCAGCGGAATTAGCGGGAGTCCTTCAGGGCAGTTCTTC; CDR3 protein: CASSGISGSPSGQFF
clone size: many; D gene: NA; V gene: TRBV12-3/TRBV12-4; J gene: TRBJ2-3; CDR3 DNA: TGTGCCAGCTCACGGGATACGCAGTATTTT; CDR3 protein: CASSRDTQYF
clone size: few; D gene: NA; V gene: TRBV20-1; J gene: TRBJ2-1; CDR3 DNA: TGCAGTGCTACACGACCCGACGTCACCCTTCAGTTCTTC; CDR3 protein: CSATRPDVTLQFF
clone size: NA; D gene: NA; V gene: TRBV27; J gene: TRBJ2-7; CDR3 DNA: TGTGCCAGCTTCGGAACCCACGAGCAGTACTTC; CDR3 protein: CASFGTHEQYF
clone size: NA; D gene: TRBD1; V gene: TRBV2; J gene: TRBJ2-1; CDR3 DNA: TGTGCCAGCAGAGGGGGACAGAGCTCCTACAATGAGCAGTTCTTC; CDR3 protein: CASRGGQSSYNEQFF
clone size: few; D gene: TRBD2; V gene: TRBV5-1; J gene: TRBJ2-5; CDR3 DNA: TGCGCCAGCAGCTTGGGACCTCCGGGACTAGCGGGACCTGACGTGGAGACCCAGTACTTC; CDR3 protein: CASSLGPPGLAGPDVETQYF
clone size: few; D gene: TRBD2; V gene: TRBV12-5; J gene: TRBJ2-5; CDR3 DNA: TGTGCTAGTGGTTTGGTATCGGGACTAGCGGGGGAGACCCAGTACTTC; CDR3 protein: CASGLVSGLAGETQYF
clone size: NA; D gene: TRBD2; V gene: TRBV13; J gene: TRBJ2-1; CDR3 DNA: TGTGCCAGCAGCCAAGGTACTAGCGGGGTCCCCTACAATGAGCAGTTCTTC; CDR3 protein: CASSQGTSGVPYNEQFF
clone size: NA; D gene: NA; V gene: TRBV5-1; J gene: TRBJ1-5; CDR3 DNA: TGCGCCAGCAGTCACCGGGCCCCCGAAGCCCATCAGCCCCAGCATTTT; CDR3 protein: CASSHRAPEAHQPQHF
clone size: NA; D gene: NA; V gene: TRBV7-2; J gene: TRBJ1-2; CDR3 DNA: TGTGCCAGCAGCTCACCTCCTTCCATGACATTTGGCTACACCTTC; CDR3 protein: CASSSPPSMTFGYTF
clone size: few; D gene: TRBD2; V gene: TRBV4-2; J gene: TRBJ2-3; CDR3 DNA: TGTGCCAGCAGCCAGGACCGGGGGGTTGGCACAGATACGCAGTATTTT; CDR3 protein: CASSQDRGVGTDTQYF
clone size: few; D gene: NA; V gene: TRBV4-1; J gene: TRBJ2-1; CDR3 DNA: TGCGCCAGCAGCCAAGATCTGGCCGGCGGTGAGCAGTTCTTC; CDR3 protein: CASSQDLAGGEQFF
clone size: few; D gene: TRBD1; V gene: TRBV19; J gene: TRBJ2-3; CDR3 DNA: TGTGCCAGTAGTCCGCAGGACAGGGATACGCAGTATTTT; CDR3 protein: CASSPQDRDTQYF
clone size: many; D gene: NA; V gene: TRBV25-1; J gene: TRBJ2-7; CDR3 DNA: TGTGCCAGCAGTGAATTAGTTACTAACGAGCAGTACTTC; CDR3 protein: CASSELVTNEQYF
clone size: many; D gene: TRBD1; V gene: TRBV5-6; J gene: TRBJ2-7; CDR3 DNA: TGTGCCAGCAGCTTGGTGGGGACAGGGTCTTCCTACGAGCAGTACTTC; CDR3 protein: CASSLVGTGSSYEQYF
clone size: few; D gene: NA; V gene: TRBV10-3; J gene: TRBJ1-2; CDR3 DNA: TGTGCCAGTCCAAATTTCTATGGCTACACCTTC; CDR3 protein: CASPNFYGYTF
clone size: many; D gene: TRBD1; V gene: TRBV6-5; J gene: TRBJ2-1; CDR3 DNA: TGTGCCAGCAGTTACTCAGGGACAGGCAATGAGCAGTTCTTC; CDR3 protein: CASSYSGTGNEQFF
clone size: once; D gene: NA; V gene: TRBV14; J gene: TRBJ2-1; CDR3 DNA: TGTGCCAGCAGCCAAGATAGGGTTAGCGAGAGCAATGAGCAGTTCTTC; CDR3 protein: CASSQDRVSESNEQFF
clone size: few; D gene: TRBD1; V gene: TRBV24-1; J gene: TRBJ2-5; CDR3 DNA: TGTGCCACCAGTGAAGGAGGGACAGGGGAAGAGACCCAGTACTTC; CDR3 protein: CATSEGGTGEETQYF
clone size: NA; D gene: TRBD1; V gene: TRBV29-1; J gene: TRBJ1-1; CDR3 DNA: TGCAGCGTTGAAGGCAGACAGGGGATGACTGAAGCTTTCTTT; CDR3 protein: CSVEGRQGMTEAFF
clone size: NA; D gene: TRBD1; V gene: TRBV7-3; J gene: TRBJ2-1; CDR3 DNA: TGTGCCAGCAGCCCCGGGACAGTCTTTAAGCAGTTCTTC; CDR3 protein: CASSPGTVFKQFF
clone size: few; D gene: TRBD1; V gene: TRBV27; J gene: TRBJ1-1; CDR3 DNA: TGTGCCAGCACACCACAGGGGGGCACTGAAGCTTTCTTT; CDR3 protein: CASTPQGGTEAFF
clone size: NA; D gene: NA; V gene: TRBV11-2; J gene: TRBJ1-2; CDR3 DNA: TGTGCCAGCAGCCCCCCACGTAGGCACTATGGCTACACCTTC; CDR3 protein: CASSPPRRHYGYTF
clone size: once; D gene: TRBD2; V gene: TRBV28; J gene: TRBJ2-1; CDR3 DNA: TGTGCCAGCAGCTTAGCGGGGGGGCTCGACAATGAGCAGTTCTTC; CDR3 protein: CASSLAGGLDNEQFF
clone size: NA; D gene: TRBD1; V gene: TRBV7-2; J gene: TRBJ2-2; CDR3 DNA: TGTGCCAGCATCAGGACAGGGGGATACACCGGGGAGCTGTTTTTT; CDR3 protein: CASIRTGGYTGELFF
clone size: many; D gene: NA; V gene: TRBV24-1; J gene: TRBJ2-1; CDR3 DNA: TGTGCCACCAGTGACCCCCGGCGATATGAGCAGTTCTTC; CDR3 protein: CATSDPRRYEQFF
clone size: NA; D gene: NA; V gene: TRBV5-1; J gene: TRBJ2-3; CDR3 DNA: TGCGCCAGCAGCTTGGCCGGGACTTATAGCACAGATACGCAGTATTTT; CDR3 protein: CASSLAGTYSTDTQYF
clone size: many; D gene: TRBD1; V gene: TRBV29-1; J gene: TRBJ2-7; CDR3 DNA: TGCAGCGTCGCACAGGGGACCCCCTACGAGCAGTACTTC; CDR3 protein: CSVAQGTPYEQYF
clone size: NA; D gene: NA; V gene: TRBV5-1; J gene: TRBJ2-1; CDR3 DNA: TGCGCCAGCAGCTTGGTTTTGGGGGGCCGCTACAATGAGCGGTTCTTC; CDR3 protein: CASSLVLGGRYNERFF
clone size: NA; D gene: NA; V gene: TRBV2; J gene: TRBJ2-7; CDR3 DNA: TGTGCCAGCAGTTCTCCTTTTGGACTGTTAGAGCAGTACTTC; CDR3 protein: CASSSPFGLLEQYF
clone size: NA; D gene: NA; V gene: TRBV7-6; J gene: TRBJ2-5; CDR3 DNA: TGTGCCAGCAGCTCCCCGGGGAAAAAGGAGACCCAGTACTTC; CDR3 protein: CASSSPGKKETQYF
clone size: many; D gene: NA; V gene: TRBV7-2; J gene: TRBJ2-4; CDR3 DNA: TGTGCCAGCAGCTTAACCCAACTAGCCAAAAACATTCAGTACTTC; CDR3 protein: CASSLTQLAKNIQYF
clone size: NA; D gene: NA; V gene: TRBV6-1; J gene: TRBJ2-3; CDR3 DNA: TGTGCCAGCAGTGAATCCCTAGCTGGAACTAGCACAGATACGCAGTATTTT; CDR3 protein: CASSESLAGTSTDTQYF
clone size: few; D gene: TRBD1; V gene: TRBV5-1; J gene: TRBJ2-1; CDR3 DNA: TGCGCCAGCAGCTTACCAGACAGGGATGGGAATGAGCAGTTCTTC; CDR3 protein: CASSLPDRDGNEQFF
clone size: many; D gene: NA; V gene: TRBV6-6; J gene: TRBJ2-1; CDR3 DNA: TGTGCCAGCAGCCCCCCAATATCCAATGAGCAGTTCTTC; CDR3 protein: CASSPPISNEQFF
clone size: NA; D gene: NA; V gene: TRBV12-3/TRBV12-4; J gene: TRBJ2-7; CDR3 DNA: TGTGCCAGCAGTTACCGGGCCCCGAGCTCCTACGAGCAGTACTTC; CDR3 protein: CASSYRAPSSYEQYF
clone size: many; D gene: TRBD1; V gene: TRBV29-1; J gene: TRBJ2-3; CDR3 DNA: TGCAGCGTTGCCGGGACAGGGGTCTCGGATACGCAGTATTTT; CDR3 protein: CSVAGTGVSDTQYF